A selection of T cell receptor beta chains follows, all from one sample in a study of regulatory T cells in long-lasting Graves disease. TCRdb reprocessed the multiplex PCR reads with MiXCR, giving one entry per CDR3 protein. The sample includes 500,000 to 800,000 distinct CDR3 sequences, about 30% of them seen just once. Sequencing was performed on peripheral blood mononuclear cells (PBMCs), taken when the disease was refractory, from a patient treated with antithyroid drugs. The receptor set was obtained from a female donor with Graves disease. Each CDR3 is given with its conserved first and last residue. Each record gives: V gene, J gene, D gene, clone size, CDR3 length, CDR3 DNA, CDR3 protein. A D gene is named only where the DNA matches it firmly. Rows may omit the clone size; those that give it use once, few, many or a size class.

V: TRBV19
J: TRBJ1-5
D: TRBD1
size: few
length: 13
DNA: TGTGCCATAGGGACAGGGCTTAATCAGCCCCAGCATTTT
CDR3: CAIGTGLNQPQHF

V: TRBV12-5
J: TRBJ2-1
D: TRBD2
size: NA
length: 15
DNA: TGTGCTAGTGGTTTGGTCTTAGCGGGAGGGAATGAGCAGTTCTTC
CDR3: CASGLVLAGGNEQFF

V: TRBV29-1
J: TRBJ2-5
D: NA
size: NA
length: 13
DNA: TGCAGCGTTGAAGCCCCGGAGGGTGAGACCCAGTACTTC
CDR3: CSVEAPEGETQYF

V: TRBV29-1
J: TRBJ2-5
D: TRBD1
size: NA
length: 14
DNA: TGCAGCGTTGAGGGGACAGGATGGGAAGAGACCCAGTACTTC
CDR3: CSVEGTGWEETQYF

V: TRBV6-1
J: TRBJ2-1
D: TRBD2
size: NA
length: 15
DNA: TGTGCCAGCAGTAGCGCGGGACTAGCGGGAGTAGAGCAGTTCTTC
CDR3: CASSSAGLAGVEQFF

V: TRBV6-2/TRBV6-3
J: TRBJ1-2
D: TRBD1
size: NA
length: 20
DNA: TGTGCCAGCAGTTACTCGGCCAAAACCCGATCGACAGGGCTGAACTATGGCTACACCTTC
CDR3: CASSYSAKTRSTGLNYGYTF

V: TRBV20-1
J: TRBJ2-2
D: NA
size: few
length: 14
DNA: TGCAGTGCTTTGAACGGTTGGAACACCGGGGAGCTGTTTTTT
CDR3: CSALNGWNTGELFF

V: TRBV20-1
J: TRBJ2-5
D: TRBD2
size: few
length: 16
DNA: TGCAGTGCTCCCCGGGGACTAGCGGGAGGACAAGAGACCCAGTACTTC
CDR3: CSAPRGLAGGQETQYF

V: TRBV18
J: TRBJ1-2
D: TRBD1
size: NA
length: 15
DNA: TGTGCCAGCTCACCACCGGGACAGGGCCTCTATGGCTACACCTTC
CDR3: CASSPPGQGLYGYTF

V: TRBV2
J: TRBJ2-5
D: NA
size: NA
length: 14
DNA: TGTGCCAGCAGCGGGGACGGTCCGGGGGAGACCCAGTACTTC
CDR3: CASSGDGPGETQYF

V: TRBV7-6
J: TRBJ1-4
D: NA
size: NA
length: 14
DNA: TGTGCCAGCAGCTTAGACAACGGGAATGAAAAACTGTTTTTT
CDR3: CASSLDNGNEKLFF

V: TRBV19
J: TRBJ1-1
D: NA
size: NA
length: 14
DNA: TGTGCCAGTAGACCCGACCGCTTGAACACTGAAGTTTTCTTT
CDR3: CASRPDRLNTEVFF

V: TRBV7-2
J: TRBJ2-7
D: TRBD2
size: few
length: 16
DNA: TGTGCCAGCAGCCCTGGGGGGGCGGGAGGTACCTACGAGCAGTACTTC
CDR3: CASSPGGAGGTYEQYF

V: TRBV4-1
J: TRBJ1-2
D: NA
size: NA
length: 13
DNA: TGCGCCAGCAGCCATGCAGCGGGTTATGGCTACACCTTC
CDR3: CASSHAAGYGYTF

V: TRBV7-9
J: TRBJ1-3
D: TRBD1
size: NA
length: 14
DNA: TGTGCCAGCAGCGAGCCGGGACAGCAAAACACCATATATTTT
CDR3: CASSEPGQQNTIYF

V: TRBV11-2
J: TRBJ1-1
D: TRBD1
size: NA
length: 15
DNA: TGTGCCAGCAGCCCAAAGACAGGGGGCGTCACTGAAGCTTTCTTT
CDR3: CASSPKTGGVTEAFF

V: TRBV6-5
J: TRBJ1-6
D: NA
size: many
length: 15
DNA: TGTGCCAGCAGTTACGACGGACAGAATAATTCACCCCTCCACTTT
CDR3: CASSYDGQNNSPLHF

V: TRBV27
J: TRBJ1-1
D: NA
size: NA
length: 14
DNA: TGTGCCAGCCTGGGGCGGGGTTTGAACACTGAAGCTTTCTTT
CDR3: CASLGRGLNTEAFF

V: TRBV19
J: TRBJ1-5
D: NA
size: NA
length: 15
DNA: TGTGCCAGTAGTGCGAAGGTGGGTAACAATCAGCCCCAGCATTTT
CDR3: CASSAKVGNNQPQHF

V: TRBV10-1
J: TRBJ2-6
D: NA
size: few
length: 16
DNA: TGCGCCAGCAGTGACGGGACCCATTCTGGGGCCAACGTCCTGACTTTC
CDR3: CASSDGTHSGANVLTF

V: TRBV9
J: TRBJ2-7
D: NA
size: NA
length: 14
DNA: TGTGCCAGCAGCGTAAAAGGGGAGACCTACGAGCAGTACTTC
CDR3: CASSVKGETYEQYF

V: TRBV6-2/TRBV6-3
J: TRBJ1-6
D: TRBD1
size: NA
length: 15
DNA: TGTGCCAGCAGTTTGATGGGACAGACCTCGGCGGACCTCCACTTT
CDR3: CASSLMGQTSADLHF

V: TRBV2
J: TRBJ1-5
D: NA
size: many
length: 16
DNA: TGTGCCAGCAGTGAAGCACTGCCAGCTAGCAATCAGCCCCAGCATTTT
CDR3: CASSEALPASNQPQHF